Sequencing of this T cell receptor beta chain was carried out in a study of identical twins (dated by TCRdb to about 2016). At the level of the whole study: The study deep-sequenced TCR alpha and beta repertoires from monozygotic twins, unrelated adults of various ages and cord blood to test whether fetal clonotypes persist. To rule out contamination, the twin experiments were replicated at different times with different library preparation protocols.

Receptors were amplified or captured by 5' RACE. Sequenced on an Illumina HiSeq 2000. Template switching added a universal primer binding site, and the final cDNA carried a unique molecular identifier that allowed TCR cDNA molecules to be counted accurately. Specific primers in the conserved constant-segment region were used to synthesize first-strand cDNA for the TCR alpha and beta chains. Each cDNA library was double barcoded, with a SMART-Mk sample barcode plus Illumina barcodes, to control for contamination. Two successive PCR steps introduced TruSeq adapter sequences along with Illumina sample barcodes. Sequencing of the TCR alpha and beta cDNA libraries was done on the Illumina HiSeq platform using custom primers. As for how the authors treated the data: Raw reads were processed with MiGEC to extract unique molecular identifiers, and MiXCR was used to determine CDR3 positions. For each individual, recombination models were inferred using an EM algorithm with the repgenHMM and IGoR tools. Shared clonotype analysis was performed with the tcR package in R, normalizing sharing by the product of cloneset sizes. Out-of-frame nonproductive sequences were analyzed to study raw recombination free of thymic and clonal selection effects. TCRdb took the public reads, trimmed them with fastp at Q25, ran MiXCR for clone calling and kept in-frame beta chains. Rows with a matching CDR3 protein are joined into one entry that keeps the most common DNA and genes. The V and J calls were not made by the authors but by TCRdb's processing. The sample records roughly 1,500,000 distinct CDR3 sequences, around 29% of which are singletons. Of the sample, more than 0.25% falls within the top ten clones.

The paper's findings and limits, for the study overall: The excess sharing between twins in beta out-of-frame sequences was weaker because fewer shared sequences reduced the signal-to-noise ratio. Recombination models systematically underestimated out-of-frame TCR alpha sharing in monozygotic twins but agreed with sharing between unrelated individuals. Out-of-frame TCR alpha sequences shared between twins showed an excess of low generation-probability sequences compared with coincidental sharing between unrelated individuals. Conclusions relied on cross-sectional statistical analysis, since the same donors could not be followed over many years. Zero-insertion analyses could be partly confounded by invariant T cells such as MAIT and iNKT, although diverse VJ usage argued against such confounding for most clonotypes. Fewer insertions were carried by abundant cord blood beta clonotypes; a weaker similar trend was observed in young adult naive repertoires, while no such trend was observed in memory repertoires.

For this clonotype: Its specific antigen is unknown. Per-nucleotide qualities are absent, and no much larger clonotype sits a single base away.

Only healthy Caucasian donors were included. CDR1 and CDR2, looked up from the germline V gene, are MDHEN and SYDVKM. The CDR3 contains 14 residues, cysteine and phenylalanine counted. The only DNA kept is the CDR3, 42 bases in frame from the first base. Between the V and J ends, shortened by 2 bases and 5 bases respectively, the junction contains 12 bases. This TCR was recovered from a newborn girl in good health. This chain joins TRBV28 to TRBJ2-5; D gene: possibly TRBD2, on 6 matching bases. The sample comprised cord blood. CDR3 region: CASSLDPGDETQYF. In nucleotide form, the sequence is TGTGCCAGCAGTTTAGATCCGGGAGATGAGACCCAGTACTTC.